The 22 T cell receptor beta chains below come from one sample, sequenced in a study of blood T cell repertoires in COVID-19. Some clones are missing from TCRdb's copy, which holds only in-frame ones; the method was immunoSEQ multiplex PCR. This table has roughly 20,000 clones, roughly nine tenths appearing once. Sequenced input: peripheral blood. These TCRs come from a human donor in a cohort sampled during active COVID-19.

This clone was recorded once. The chain couples TRBV9 to TRBJ1-1, with 7 bases fitting TRBD1. Trimming at V came to 0 bases and at J to 8 bases, leaving 7 bases not matched to a gene. Germline CDR1 is SGDLS and CDR2 is YYNGEE. This CDR3 spans 14 amino acids. CDR3 sequence reads: CASSVGARGAEAFF. As DNA, the CDR3 is TGTGCCAGCAGCGTAGGAGCCAGGGGGGCCGAAGCTTTCTTT.

The chain recombines TRBV19 with TRBJ1-2, with TRBD1 as a possible D gene (6 bases). Germline CDR1 and CDR2: LNHDA and SQIVND (reference sequence). V lost 7 bases and J lost 7, with 13 bases in between. CDR3 length equals 12 residues. The CDR3 DNA is TGTGCCAGTAAAAAACAGGGCGCTGGCTACACCTTC. Residues: CASKKQGAGYTF.

This chain connects TRBV2 to TRBJ2-7, with D perhaps TRBD2 (5 bases). Germline V gene lookup returns CDR1 SNHLY and CDR2 FYNNEI. The CDR3 contains 15 residues. The V gene lost 8 bases and the J gene lost 0 bases, with 17 bases spanning the gap. CDR3 protein: CASLDEGTGSYEQYF. CDR3 nucleotides: TGTGCCAGCCTGGACGAGGGAACGGGCTCCTACGAGCAGTACTTC.

This clone was detected only once. The V call is TRBV28, the J call TRBJ1-1; perhaps TRBD1 as D (6 bases). The ends were cut back, 6 bases at V and 8 bases at J, with 16 bases in the middle. CDR1 is MDHEN, CDR2 SYDVKM, per germline. The CDR3 has 13 amino acids. The CDR3 DNA reads TGTGCCAGCAGCCCCCAGGGGAGGGTGGAAGCTTTCTTT. The encoded protein is CASSPQGRVEAFF.

The CDR3 DNA reads TGTGCCAGCAGCTTGGGGCAGGGGCCCTACAATGAGCAGTTCTTC. Protein product: CASSLGQGPYNEQFF. J is TRBJ2-1 and V is TRBV7-9; maybe TRBD1 (6 bases). The germline V gene has CDR1 SEHNR and CDR2 FQNEAQ (reference sequence). This CDR3 has 15 amino acids. Trimming pared 3 bases from V and 2 bases from J, leaving 11 bases between.

This chain connects TRBV5-1 to TRBJ2-7; 16 bases map to TRBD2. The germline gives CDR1 SGHRS, CDR2 YFSETQ. The ends lost 4 bases at V and 0 bases at J; junction bases unmatched: 10. This CDR3 comprises 19 residues. The chain's CDR3 is CASSGTGTSGRASSYEQYF. The CDR3 DNA reads as TGCGCCAGCAGCGGCACCGGGACTAGCGGGAGGGCTAGCTCCTACGAGCAGTACTTC.

On this clone itself: Its ends do not fully match the called genes, so a read error is possible. The chain links TRBV19 to TRBJ1-1; D may be TRBD1 (5 bases). Germline CDR1 is LNHDA and CDR2 is SQIVND (reference sequence). The CDR3 runs to 13 residues. The CDR3 nucleotides read TGTGCCAGTAGTCTAGAAAGGGGCACTGAAGCTTTCTTT. Translating it yields CASSLERGTEAFF.

The chain combines TRBV27 with TRBJ1-5; no definite D call. Germline V gene lookup returns CDR1 MNHEY and CDR2 SMNVEV (reference sequence). The CDR3 covers 14 residues. V was trimmed by 4 bases and J by 6 bases, leaving 13 bases between them. The CDR3 nucleotides read TGTGCCAGCAGTTCCTCGGACTTAATTCAGCCCCAGCATTTT. Its translation: CASSSSDLIQPQHF.

The table lists this clone with a count of one. The chain recombines TRBV25-1 with TRBJ1-6; D is unclear. The V gene lost 3 bases and the J gene lost 13 bases, with 16 bases spanning the gap. The CDR3 has 14 amino acids. Germline CDR1 reads MGHDK; CDR2 reads SYGVNS. DNA of the CDR3: TGTGCCAGCAGTGAGGAGAGGTCAATTCACCCCCTCCACTTT. Protein: CASSEERSIHPLHF.

The chain has TRBV5-5 and TRBJ1-1; 11 nucleotides match TRBD1. Per germline, CDR1 SGHKS and CDR2 YYEKEE (reference sequence). Trimming took 0 bases from V and 10 from J; bases not matched to a gene: 11. The CDR3 spans 16 residues. The DNA of the CDR3 is TGTGCCAGCAGCTTGGCCTTGGGACAGGGGGAGATTGTAGCTTTCTTT. This sequence encodes CASSLALGQGEIVAFF. Based on the CDR3 plus reference TRBV5-5 and TRBJ1-1, the full variable domain is DAGVTQSPTHLIKTRGQQVTLRCSPISGHKSVSWYQQVLGQGPQFIFQYYEKEERGRGNFPDRFSARQFPNYSSELNVNALLLGDSALYLCASSLALGQGEIVAFFGQGTRLTVV.

The rearrangement uses TRBV6-1 and TRBJ1-2; the D gene is possibly TRBD1 (5 bases). CDR1 and CDR2 from the germline V gene are MNHNS and SASEGT. This CDR3 has 15 residues. The ends were cut back, 1 base at V and 5 bases at J, with 14 bases in the middle. CDR3: CASSEGIFGAYGYTF. In nucleotides, the CDR3 is TGTGCCAGCAGTGAAGGGATCTTTGGGGCTTATGGCTACACCTTC.

V and J are TRBV19 and TRBJ2-1; TRBD2 agrees at 10 bases. V was pared by 8 bases and J by 7 bases, with 8 bases of the junction left unmatched. The CDR3 totals 14 residues. Germline loops: CDR1 LNHDA, CDR2 SQIVND (reference sequence). Written as DNA, the CDR3 is TGTGCCAGTCAGACTAGCGGGTTTGCAAATGAGCAGTTCTTC. Translation gives CASQTSGFANEQFF. The complete variable domain, with remaining parts taken from reference TRBV19 and TRBJ2-1, reads DGGITQSPKYLFRKEGQNVTLSCEQNLNHDAMYWYRQDPGQGLRLIYYSQIVNDFQKGDIAEGYSVSREKKESFPLTVTSAQKNPTAFYLCASQTSGFANEQFFGPGTRLTVL.

This clone appeared once. The J gene is TRBJ2-7, the V gene TRBV11-2; 10 bases map to TRBD1. The junction had 11 bases not matched to a gene; V was cut back by 2 bases and J by 7 bases. Germline assignment: CDR1 SGHAT and CDR2 FQNNGV. There are 16 residues in the CDR3. CDR3 region: CASSLQPGQGWEEQYF. CDR3 in DNA: TGTGCCAGCAGCTTACAACCGGGACAGGGGTGGGAGGAGCAGTACTTC.

The chain uses TRBV18 and TRBJ2-4, with D possibly TRBD2 on 6 matching bases. Looked up from germline, CDR1 is KGHSH and CDR2 is LQKENI. CDR3 length: 14 amino acids. V was shortened by 0 bases and J by 7 bases, with 10 bases between the two germline ends. The chain's CDR3 is CASSPPGGKNIQYF. The CDR3 DNA sequence: TGTGCCAGCTCACCACCCGGGGGAAAGAACATTCAGTACTTC.

This chain connects TRBV4-1 to TRBJ2-5; TRBD1 aligns across 8 bases. After removal of 0 bases from V and 1 base from J, the junction contained 4 bases not matched to a gene. Germline CDR1 is MGHRA and CDR2 is YSYEKL. CDR3 size: 16 residues. The CDR3 loop reads CASSQETGDRQETQYF. The CDR3 coding sequence is TGCGCCAGCAGCCAAGAGACAGGGGATCGCCAAGAGACCCAGTACTTC.

V and J are TRBV2 and TRBJ2-1; 8 positions agree with TRBD1. Trimming removed 9 bases from V and 5 bases from J; junction bases left unmatched: 6. CDR1 SNHLY and CDR2 FYNNEI come from the germline V gene. The CDR3 totals 13 residues. The chain's CDR3 is CASTRDRHNEQFF. CDR3 coding DNA: TGTGCCAGTACCCGGGACAGGCACAATGAGCAGTTCTTC.

This clone was seen just once. The rearrangement links TRBV9 to TRBJ1-6; 7 bases line up with TRBD1. Trimming cost V 3 bases and J 7 bases; bases outside gene matches: 16. The V gene's germline CDR1 is SGDLS and CDR2 YYNGEE. CDR3 length: 18 residues. This CDR3 is CASSDGTNTGVANSPLHF. CDR3 DNA: TGTGCCAGCAGCGATGGGACGAACACAGGGGTCGCCAATTCACCCCTCCACTTT. The full variable domain, rest sourced from reference TRBV9 and TRBJ1-6, is DSGVTQTPKHLITATGQRVTLRCSPRSGDLSVYWYQQSLDQGLQFLIQYYNGEERAKGNILERFSAQQFPDLHSELNLSSLELGDSALYFCASSDGTNTGVANSPLHFGNGTRLTVT.

The CDR3 nucleotides are TGTGCCAGCAGCTCCGGGACTGCGAGGGGGGAGCTGTTTTTT. Protein sequence: CASSSGTARGELFF. The rearrangement links TRBV11-2 to TRBJ2-2; D possibly corresponds to TRBD2 (6 bases). Per germline, CDR1 SGHAT and CDR2 FQNNGV. This CDR3 has 14 amino acids. Trimming stripped 4 bases from V and 8 bases from J, with 14 bases between.

In this sample, this clone turned up once. This chain links TRBV30 with TRBJ1-6, with D perhaps TRBD1 (6 bases). CDR3 length: 15 residues. The V and J ends lost 3 bases and 3 bases respectively, with 12 bases between them. From germline, CDR1 is GTSNPN and CDR2 SVGIG (reference sequence). The CDR3 region has the DNA TGTGCCTGGAGAGACTGGACAGACTATAATTCACCCCTCCACTTT. This translates into CAWRDWTDYNSPLHF.

This clone was observed once. This chain connects TRBV18 to TRBJ2-7, with D possibly TRBD1 on 6 matching bases. V dropped 6 bases and J dropped 0 bases, with 18 bases sitting between them. Germline V gene sequence: CDR1 KGHSH, CDR2 LQKENI. The CDR3 length is 16 residues. The CDR3: CASSSLSRGGSYEQYF. CDR3 DNA: TGTGCCAGCTCTTCCCTGAGTCGAGGGGGCTCCTACGAGCAGTACTTC.

In this sample, this clone turned up once. The gene calls are TRBV27 and TRBJ2-5, with D tentatively TRBD1 (5 bases). V gave up 2 bases and J gave up 5 bases, with 9 bases separating them. This CDR3 is built from 13 residues. From germline, CDR1 is MNHEY and CDR2 SMNVEV (reference sequence). The CDR3 spells CASSLGARETQYF. The DNA for the CDR3 is TGTGCCAGCAGTTTAGGGGCGAGGGAGACCCAGTACTTC.

V and J are TRBV30 and TRBJ1-2; TRBD1 aligns across 7 bases. From germline, CDR1 is GTSNPN and CDR2 SVGIG (reference sequence). The CDR3 length is 14 residues. J gave up 8 bases and V 3 bases, and 12 bases lay outside the gene matches. This CDR3 is CAWSPLDRNLGYTF. The CDR3 DNA sequence: TGTGCCTGGAGCCCATTGGACAGGAACTTAGGCTACACCTTC. Full variable domain (outside the CDR3, taken from reference TRBV30 and TRBJ1-2): SQTIHQWPATLVQPVGSPLSLECTVEGTSNPNLYWYRQAAGRGLQLLFYSVGIGQISSEVPQNLSASRPQDRQFILSSKKLLLSDSGFYLCAWSPLDRNLGYTFGSGTRLTVV.